These 5 T cell receptor beta chains originate from one sample sequenced in a study of T-cell reconstitution after alpha-beta-depleted transplantation in children. Preparation of the TCRbeta library used unique molecular identifiers. TCRdb fed the PCR reads into MiXCR, producing one record per CDR3 protein. The repertoire holds hundreds of thousands of distinct CDR3 sequences, with 20% to 25% as singletons. The source was PBMCs, mostly from graft donor cells, collected 360 days after TCRalphabeta/CD19-depleted stem cell transplant. The receptor set was obtained from a boy under two years old who had a stem cell transplant for acute myeloid leukemia, so the T cells may come from the graft donor.

This clonotype was counted a few times. V is TRBV15 and J is TRBJ2-1, with 9 bases aligning to TRBD2. V gave up 1 base and J gave up 8 bases; unmatched junction bases: 9. The V gene's germline CDR1 is LNHNV and CDR2 YYDKDF (reference sequence). CDR3 size: 16 residues. CDR3 nucleotides: TGTGCCACCAGCAGAGTTGGCGGGGGGGCTTTCGATGAGCAGTTCTTC. This codes for CATSRVGGGAFDEQFF.

The rearrangement joins TRBV7-2 to TRBJ2-5; D gene uncertain. The CDR3 has 15 residues. V lost 5 bases to trimming and J lost 5 bases, with 18 bases between them. Germline V gene sequence: CDR1 SGHTA, CDR2 FQGNSA. The chain's CDR3 is CASSLRPAQKETQYF. The CDR3 DNA sequence: TGTGCCAGCAGCCTCCGTCCGGCCCAAAAGGAGACCCAGTACTTC.

The table lists this clonotype with many counts. The chain carries TRBV28 and TRBJ1-6; no clear D gene. Trimming shortened V by 5 bases and J by 7 bases, and 15 bases separated the two germline ends. The V gene's germline CDR1 is MDHEN and CDR2 SYDVKM. The CDR3 has 15 amino acids. The CDR3 is CASSPGVGPNSPLHF. The CDR3 bases are TGTGCCAGCAGTCCTGGTGTAGGGCCCAATTCACCCCTCCACTTT.

J is TRBJ2-5 and V is TRBV18; TRBD2 might be the D (6 bases). Trimming removed 3 bases from V and 1 base from J, with 9 bases in between. Germline loops: CDR1 KGHSH, CDR2 LQKENI. The CDR3 covers 14 residues. The CDR3 bases are TGTGCCAGCTCACCTCGGGGACTCCAAGAGACCCAGTACTTC. This codes for CASSPRGLQETQYF.

This sequence joins TRBV12-3 or TRBV12-4 and TRBJ2-2; 12 bases line up with TRBD1. CDR3 length equals 15 residues. Losses at the gene ends were 3 bases for V and 6 bases for J; bases not matched to a gene: 2. CDR3 sequence (DNA): TGTGCCAGCAGTTTCCGGGACAGGGGGCCCGGGGAGCTGTTTTTT. Protein sequence: CASSFRDRGPGELFF.